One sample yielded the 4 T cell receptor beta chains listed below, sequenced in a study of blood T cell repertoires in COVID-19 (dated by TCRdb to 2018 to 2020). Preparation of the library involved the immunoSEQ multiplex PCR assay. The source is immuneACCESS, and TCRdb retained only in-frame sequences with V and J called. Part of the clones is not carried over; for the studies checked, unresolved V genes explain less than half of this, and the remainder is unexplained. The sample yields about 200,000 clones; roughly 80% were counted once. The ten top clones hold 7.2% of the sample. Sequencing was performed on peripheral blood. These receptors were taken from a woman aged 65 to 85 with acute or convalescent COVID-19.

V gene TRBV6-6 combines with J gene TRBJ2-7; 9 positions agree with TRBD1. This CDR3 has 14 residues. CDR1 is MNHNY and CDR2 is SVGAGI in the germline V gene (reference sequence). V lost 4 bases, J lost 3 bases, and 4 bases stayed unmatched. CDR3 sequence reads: CASSSPGQGYEQYF. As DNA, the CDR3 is TGTGCCAGCAGTTCTCCGGGACAGGGCTACGAGCAGTACTTC.

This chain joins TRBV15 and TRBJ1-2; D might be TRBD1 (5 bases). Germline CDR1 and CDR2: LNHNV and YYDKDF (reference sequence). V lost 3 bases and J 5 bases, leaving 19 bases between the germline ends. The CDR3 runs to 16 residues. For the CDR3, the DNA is TGTGCCACCAGCAGTCCCAGTCGTCCGGGGGGGTATGGCTACACCTTC. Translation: CATSSPSRPGGYGYTF.

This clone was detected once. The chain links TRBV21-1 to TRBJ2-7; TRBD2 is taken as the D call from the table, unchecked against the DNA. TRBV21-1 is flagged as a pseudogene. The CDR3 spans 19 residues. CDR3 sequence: CASSKTGSGGPLFSYEQYV. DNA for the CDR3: TGTGCCAGCAGCAAAACTGGTAGCGGGGGGCCACTATTCTCCTACGAGCAGTACGTC.

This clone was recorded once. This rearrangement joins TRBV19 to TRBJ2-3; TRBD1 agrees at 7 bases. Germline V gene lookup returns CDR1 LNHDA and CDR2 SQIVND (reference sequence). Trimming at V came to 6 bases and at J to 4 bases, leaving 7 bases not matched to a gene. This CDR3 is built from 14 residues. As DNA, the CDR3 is TGTGCCAGTAGGGTGTTTACAGGGGCAGATACGCAGTATTTT. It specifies CASRVFTGADTQYF.